What follows are 26 T cell receptor beta chains derived from one specimen sequenced in a study of post-analysis software for immune sequencing data. Which antigens these TCRs recognize remains unknown. Researchers reported that TCR beta cDNA libraries carried unique molecular identifiers. Each CDR3 protein gets one entry after TCRdb re-called the PCR reads with MiXCR. The table has hundreds of thousands of distinct CDR3 sequences, roughly 29% seen once. Study results and caveats: The five TRBV segments detected at higher frequency in patients than in controls included TRBV5-6, TRBV5-1 and TRBV20-1.

The sample was blood. These receptors all stem from a girl between 5 and 17 years old with multiple sclerosis.

The chain recombines TRBV20-1 with TRBJ2-5; no firm D call. Trimming took off 1 base at V and 5 bases at J, with 14 bases between the two ends. Germline assignment: CDR1 DFQATT and CDR2 SNEGSKA (reference sequence). The CDR3 contains 14 residues. In DNA, the CDR3 is TGCAGTGCTAGAGTTGGTCTGACTCACGAGACCCAGTACTTC. This codes for CSARVGLTHETQYF.

This clonotype occurred a few times. The chain couples TRBV29-1 to TRBJ1-1, with 9 bases that match TRBD1. CDR1 SQVTM and CDR2 ANQGSEA come from the germline V gene. V lost 3 bases to trimming and J lost 10 bases; unmatched junction nucleotides: 12. This CDR3 comprises 14 residues. CDR3 DNA sequence: TGCAGCGTTGAGAAGCCGGGACAGGGTCCGCGAGCTTTCTTT. This encodes CSVEKPGQGPRAFF.

This clonotype appeared a few times. The chain recombines TRBV28 with TRBJ2-7; 8 bases align to TRBD2. The CDR3 has 15 amino acids. V was clipped by 8 bases and J by 1 base; unmatched bases: 10. Germline V gene data show CDR1 as MDHEN and CDR2 as SYDVKM. CDR3 sequence reads: CASASGGRNSYEQYF. The DNA of the CDR3 is TGTGCCAGCGCGTCGGGCGGGAGGAATTCCTACGAGCAGTACTTC.

Points on this clonotype: One end of the junction fails to match germline, which may point to a read error. The CDR3 nucleotides read TGTGCCAGCAGTTCGCCACGTGGGGGCTATAGCTACACCTTC. Protein product: CASSSPRGGYSYTF. The rearrangement joins TRBV28 to TRBJ1-2, with D possibly being TRBD1 (6 bases). The germline V gene encodes CDR1 MDHEN and CDR2 SYDVKM. This CDR3 spans 14 amino acids.

The sample holds a few counts of this clonotype. V is TRBV29-1 and J is TRBJ2-1; 9 bases are a match to TRBD2. The V segment lost 7 bases and the J segment 11 bases; nucleotides outside the gene matches: 15. Germline V gene data show CDR1 as SQVTM and CDR2 as ANQGSEA. The length of the CDR3 is 14 residues. The CDR3 sequence is CSAGWASGTGKQFF. As DNA, the CDR3 is TGCAGCGCTGGGTGGGCTAGCGGGACCGGTAAGCAGTTCTTC.

There are many counts of this clonotype. The genes are TRBV6-4 and TRBJ2-1; no reliable D call. The germline V gene encodes CDR1 MRHNA and CDR2 SNTAGT. The CDR3 is made up of 13 amino acids. The V end lost 3 bases, the J end lost 10 bases, and 13 bases lay between the germline ends. CDR3 residues: CASSEAGSREQFF. DNA for the CDR3: TGTGCCAGCAGTGAAGCTGGGTCGAGGGAGCAGTTCTTC.

Comment on this clonotype: This may be a read error, as it is one base from a much larger clone. V and J are TRBV7-2 and TRBJ2-1, with D perhaps TRBD1 or TRBD2 (5 bases each). Trimming removed 5 bases from V and 0 bases from J, with 11 bases in between. In germline, CDR1 is SGHTA, CDR2 FQGNSA. This CDR3 contains 15 residues. CDR3 DNA sequence: TGTGCCAGCAGCGCATGGGACGTCTCCTACAATGAGCAGTTCTTC. This sequence encodes CASSAWDVSYNEQFF.

This clonotype has just a few counts. V and J are TRBV7-2 and TRBJ2-3; TRBD2 is a possible D gene (6 bases). The CDR3 is 15 amino acids. Germline V gene data show CDR1 as SGHTA and CDR2 as FQGNSA. V was pared by 5 bases and J by 4 bases, with 16 bases between. This chain's CDR3 is CASSNRGGSADTQYF. The CDR3 nucleotides are TGTGCCAGCAGCAATAGGGGAGGTTCAGCAGATACGCAGTATTTT.

This clonotype was detected a few times. The chain carries TRBV7-9 and TRBJ2-3; D unclear. CDR3 length: 12 residues. Germline V gene sequence: CDR1 SEHNR, CDR2 FQNEAQ (reference sequence). Trimming pared 8 bases from V and 2 bases from J, leaving 8 bases between. The CDR3 is CASWQYTDTQYF. The DNA of the CDR3 is TGTGCCAGCTGGCAATACACAGATACGCAGTATTTT.

This clonotype was seen more than once but under ten times. This rearrangement joins TRBV4-3 to TRBJ1-4, with D hard to call. The V and J ends lost 0 bases and 6 bases respectively, with 17 bases between them. Germline CDR1 and CDR2: LGHNA and YSLEER. This CDR3 comprises 17 residues. The DNA for the CDR3 is TGCGCCAGCAGCCAAGATCGCGGGAGGGATTGGGATGAAAAACTGTTTTTT. This codes for CASSQDRGRDWDEKLFF.

The genes are TRBV12-3 or TRBV12-4 and TRBJ2-2; 7 bases map to TRBD1. V lost 3 bases to trimming and J lost 7 bases; unmatched junction nucleotides: 11. The CDR3 has 16 amino acids. The CDR3 coding sequence is TGTGCCAGCAGTTTCCCTTACAAGGGGGCGATCGGGGAGCTGTTTTTT. The encoded protein is CASSFPYKGAIGELFF.

The chain recombines TRBV7-2 with TRBJ1-3, with TRBD1 as a possible D gene (5 bases). The CDR3 is 16 residues long. Trimming left V 5 bases short and J 0 bases short, with 14 bases between. From germline, CDR1 is SGHTA and CDR2 FQGNSA. The CDR3 sequence is CASSPGGAFSGNTIYF. CDR3 coding DNA: TGTGCCAGCAGCCCTGGGGGTGCGTTCTCTGGAAACACCATATATTTT.

The rearrangement links TRBV6-5 to TRBJ1-1; tentatively, D is TRBD1 (5 bases). Per germline, CDR1 MNHEY and CDR2 SVGAGI. The CDR3 totals 14 residues. Between the trimmed V and J ends, which lost 4 bases and 1 base, there was a span of 10 bases. The CDR3 here is CASSSPGTNTEAFF. For the CDR3, the DNA is TGTGCCAGCAGTTCCCCAGGGACGAACACTGAAGCTTTCTTT.

The chain joins TRBV28 to TRBJ1-2; 7 bases match TRBD1. V shed 6 bases, J shed 12 bases, and the junction held 13 bases outside the gene matches. The germline gives CDR1 MDHEN, CDR2 SYDVKM. The CDR3 extends over 13 amino acids. CDR3 DNA sequence: TGTGCCAGCAGAGAGGGGGCGCGATCTAGAAACACCTTC. It specifies CASREGARSRNTF.

In this sample, this clonotype turned up many times. The rearrangement joins TRBV7-2 to TRBJ2-7; D unclear. The CDR3 length is 17 residues. Looked up from germline, CDR1 is SGHTA and CDR2 is FQGNSA. V was clipped by 4 bases and J by 5 bases, with 24 bases between them. The CDR3 is CASSSYKPAFPPNEQYF. DNA for the CDR3: TGTGCCAGCAGCTCCTACAAACCGGCCTTCCCCCCCAACGAGCAGTACTTC.

In its sample, this clonotype was seen a few times. The chain couples TRBV20-1 to TRBJ2-3; D gene ambiguous. This CDR3 is 14 amino acids long. Trimming left V 2 bases short and J 1 base short, with 10 bases between. Germline values: CDR1 DFQATT, CDR2 SNEGSKA (reference sequence). In nucleotides, the CDR3 is TGCAGTGCTAGATTGGGCGTGGGCACAGATACGCAGTATTTT. Translating gives CSARLGVGTDTQYF.

The J gene is TRBJ2-1, the V gene TRBV13; D unclear. The V gene's germline CDR1 is PRHDT and CDR2 FYEKMQ (reference sequence). The CDR3 contains 13 residues. V lost 0 bases to trimming and J lost 8 bases, with 8 bases between them. The CDR3 loop reads CASSLGAGDEQFF. The CDR3 coding sequence is TGTGCCAGCAGCTTAGGGGCAGGCGATGAGCAGTTCTTC.

This clonotype was found a few times. V is TRBV7-2 and J is TRBJ2-3; D possibly uses TRBD1 or TRBD2 (5 bases each). Germline assignment: CDR1 SGHTA and CDR2 FQGNSA. The CDR3 runs to 15 residues. With 1 base removed from V and 6 bases from J, the gap between germline ends came to 14 bases. The chain's CDR3 is CASSLDTGSGDTQYF. DNA of the CDR3: TGTGCCAGCAGCTTAGACACGGGATCAGGGGATACGCAGTATTTT.

Only a few counts were recorded for this clonotype. This rearrangement joins TRBV20-1 to TRBJ1-1; 7 positions agree with TRBD1. Germline assignment: CDR1 DFQATT and CDR2 SNEGSKA (reference sequence). The CDR3 contains 13 residues. Trimming removed 6 bases from V and 0 bases from J; junction bases left unmatched: 4. The CDR3: CSARGQMNTEAFF. The CDR3 DNA reads TGCAGTGCCCGGGGACAGATGAACACTGAAGCTTTCTTT.

In this sample, this clonotype turned up a few times. This chain joins TRBV29-1 and TRBJ1-2; maybe TRBD1 (5 bases). Trimming stripped 7 bases from V and 8 bases from J, with 17 bases between. The CDR3 is 12 amino acids. CDR1 SQVTM and CDR2 ANQGSEA come from the germline V gene. CDR3 nucleotide sequence: TGCAGCGCCCGGGACGTCCGAGGCGGCTACACCTTC. It translates to CSARDVRGGYTF.

Remarks on this clonotype: A clone one base away is much larger, so this may be a read error. The rearrangement joins TRBV20-1 to TRBJ2-7; D uncertain. The CDR3 is 12 amino acids. Germline CDR1 DFQATT, CDR2 SNEGSKA (reference sequence). V was trimmed by 4 bases and J by 7 bases, leaving 14 bases between them. This CDR3 is CSATRSDNEQYF. The CDR3 DNA reads TGCAGTGCTACGAGAAGTGACAATGAGCAGTACTTC.

V usage is TRBV20-1 and J usage is TRBJ1-1; D is perhaps TRBD1 (5 bases). The CDR3 sequence is 12 residues long. Per germline, CDR1 DFQATT and CDR2 SNEGSKA (reference sequence). This CDR3 reads CRCKGPAGGAFF. In nucleotides, the CDR3 is TGCAGATGTAAGGGCCCCGCCGGGGGAGCTTTCTTT.

This chain uses TRBV21-1 with TRBJ2-7; the D call in the table, TRBD1, was not verified against the DNA. TRBV21-1 is shown as a pseudogene. CDR3 length equals 17 residues. This CDR3 is CASRTSSKHDRLYEQYF. CDR3 nucleotides: TGTGCCAGCAGAACATCTAGTAAACATGACAGACTCTACGAGCAGTACTTC.

This rearrangement joins TRBV29-1 to TRBJ2-1, with D hard to call. The V gene's germline CDR1 is SQVTM and CDR2 ANQGSEA. Trimming stripped 5 bases from V and 10 bases from J, with 21 bases between. The CDR3 spans 14 residues. CDR3 residues: CSVLQGSSYGEQFF. The CDR3 DNA sequence: TGCAGCGTTCTGCAAGGCTCCTCATACGGGGAGCAGTTCTTC.

The J gene is TRBJ1-2, the V gene TRBV20-1; D gene uncertain. The germline gives CDR1 DFQATT, CDR2 SNEGSKA (reference sequence). The CDR3 loop spans 13 amino acids. The V gene lost 3 bases and the J gene lost 5 bases, with 13 bases spanning the gap. CDR3 sequence (DNA): TGCAGTGCTAGTCCAGCGAAATCTTATGGCTACACCTTC. Its protein is CSASPAKSYGYTF.

The chain recombines TRBV12-3 or TRBV12-4 with TRBJ1-1; D is uncertain. V lost 4 bases and J lost 5, with 14 bases in between. This CDR3 spans 14 amino acids. Here the CDR3 reads CASSSGVLGTEAFF. In DNA form, the CDR3 reads TGTGCCAGCAGTTCGGGTGTCCTGGGAACTGAAGCTTTCTTT.